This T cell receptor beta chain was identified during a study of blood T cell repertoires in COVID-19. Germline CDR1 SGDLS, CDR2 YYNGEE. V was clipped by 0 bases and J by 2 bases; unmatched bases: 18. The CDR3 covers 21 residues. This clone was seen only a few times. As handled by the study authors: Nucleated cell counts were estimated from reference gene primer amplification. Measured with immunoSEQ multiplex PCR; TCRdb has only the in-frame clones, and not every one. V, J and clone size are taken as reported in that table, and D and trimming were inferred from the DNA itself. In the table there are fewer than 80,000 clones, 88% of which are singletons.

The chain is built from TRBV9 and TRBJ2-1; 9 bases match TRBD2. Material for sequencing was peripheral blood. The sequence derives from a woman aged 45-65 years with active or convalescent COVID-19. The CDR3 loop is CASSVVVEPDVSGSAYNEQFF. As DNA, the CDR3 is TGTGCCAGCAGCGTAGTCGTGGAACCTGACGTTAGCGGGAGCGCCTACAATGAGCAGTTCTTC.